This T cell receptor (beta chain) was sequenced in a study of a mutant IDH1 vaccine in newly diagnosed glioma. In the study overall: Standard pretreatment was either radiotherapy, temozolomide, or, for most, radiochemotherapy with temozolomide.

A remark on this clone: The antigen is not known.

Indicated time point: week 11, during vaccination. What each vaccine dose contained was 300 ug of mutant IDH1 20-mer peptide, accompanied by topical imiquimod. The repertoire was sequenced with immunoSEQ multiplex PCR; TCRdb's copy has only in-frame clones and lacks some. This table has around 53,000 clones, over 75% appearing once. This CDR3 spans 17 amino acids. V shed 4 bases and J 6 bases; nucleotides not matched to a gene: 17. The germline CDR1 and CDR2 sequences are SGHRS and YFSETQ. This sequence joins TRBV5-1 and TRBJ2-7, with 9 bases fitting TRBD2. The sequences come from PBMCs, collected from a glioma patient whose treatment included an IDH1 peptide vaccine. The receptor was derived from a man in his fifties with glioma. The CDR3, as DNA: TGCGCCAGCAGCGGGCGGGGGGGAGGGCCAACCTTCGGCGAGCAGTACTTC. Translated, it gives CASSGRGGGPTFGEQYF.